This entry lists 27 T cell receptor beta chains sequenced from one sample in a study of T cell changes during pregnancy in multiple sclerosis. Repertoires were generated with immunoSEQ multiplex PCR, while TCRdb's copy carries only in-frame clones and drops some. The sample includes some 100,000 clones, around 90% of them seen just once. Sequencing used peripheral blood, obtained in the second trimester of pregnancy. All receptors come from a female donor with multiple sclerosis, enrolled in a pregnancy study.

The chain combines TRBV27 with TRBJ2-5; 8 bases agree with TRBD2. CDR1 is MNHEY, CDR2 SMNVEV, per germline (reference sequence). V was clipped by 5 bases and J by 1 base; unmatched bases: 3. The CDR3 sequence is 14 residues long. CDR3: CASSPTSGQETQYF. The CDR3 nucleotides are TGTGCCAGCAGTCCTACTAGCGGCCAAGAGACCCAGTACTTC.

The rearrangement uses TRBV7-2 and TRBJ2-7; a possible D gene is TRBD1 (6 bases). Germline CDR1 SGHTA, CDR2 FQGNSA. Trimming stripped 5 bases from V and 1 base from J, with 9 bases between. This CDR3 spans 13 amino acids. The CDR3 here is CASSGGPSYEQYF. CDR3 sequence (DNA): TGTGCCAGCAGCGGGGGCCCATCCTACGAGCAGTACTTC.

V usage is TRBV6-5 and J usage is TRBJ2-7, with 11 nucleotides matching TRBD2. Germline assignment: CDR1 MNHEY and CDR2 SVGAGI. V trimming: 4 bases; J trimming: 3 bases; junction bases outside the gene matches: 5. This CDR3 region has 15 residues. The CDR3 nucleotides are TGTGCCAGCAGTTCCGGACTAGCGGGCGGCTACGAGCAGTACTTC. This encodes CASSSGLAGGYEQYF.

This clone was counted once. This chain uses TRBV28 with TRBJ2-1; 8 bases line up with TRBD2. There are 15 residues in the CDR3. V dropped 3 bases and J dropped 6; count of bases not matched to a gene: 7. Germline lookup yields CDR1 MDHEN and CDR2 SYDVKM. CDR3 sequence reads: CASSFRRTSGNEQFF. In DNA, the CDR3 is TGTGCCAGCAGTTTTCGCCGTACTAGCGGCAATGAGCAGTTCTTC.

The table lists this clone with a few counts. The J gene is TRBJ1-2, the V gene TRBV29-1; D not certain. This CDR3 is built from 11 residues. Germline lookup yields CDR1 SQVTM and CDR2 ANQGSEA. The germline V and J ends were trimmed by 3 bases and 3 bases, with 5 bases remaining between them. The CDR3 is CSVDADYGYTF. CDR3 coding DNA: TGCAGCGTTGATGCAGACTATGGCTACACCTTC.

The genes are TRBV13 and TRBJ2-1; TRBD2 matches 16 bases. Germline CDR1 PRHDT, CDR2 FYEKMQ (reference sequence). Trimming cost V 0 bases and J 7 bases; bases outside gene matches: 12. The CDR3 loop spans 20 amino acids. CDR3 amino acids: CASSLGGTSGRDGGRNEQFF. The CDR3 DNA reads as TGTGCCAGCAGCTTAGGGGGGACTAGCGGGAGGGACGGGGGACGTAATGAGCAGTTCTTC.

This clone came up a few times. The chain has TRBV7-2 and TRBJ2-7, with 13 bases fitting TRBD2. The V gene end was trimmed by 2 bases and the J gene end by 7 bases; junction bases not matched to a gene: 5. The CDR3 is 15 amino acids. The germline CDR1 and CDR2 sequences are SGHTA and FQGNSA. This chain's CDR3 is CASSLQLAGGGEQYF. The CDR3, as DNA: TGTGCCAGCAGCTTACAACTAGCGGGAGGGGGAGAGCAGTACTTC.

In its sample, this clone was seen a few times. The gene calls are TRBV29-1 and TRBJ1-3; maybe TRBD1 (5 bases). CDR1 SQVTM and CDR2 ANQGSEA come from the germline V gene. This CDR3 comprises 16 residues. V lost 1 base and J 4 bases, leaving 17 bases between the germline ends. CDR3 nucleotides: TGCAGCGTTGAAGTTCGATTGGCGGGGGTCGGAAACACCATATATTTT. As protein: CSVEVRLAGVGNTIYF. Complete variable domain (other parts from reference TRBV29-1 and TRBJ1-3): SAVISQKPSRDICQRGTSLTIQCQVDSQVTMMFWYRQQPGQSLTLIATANQGSEATYESGFVIDKFPISRPNLTFSTLTVSNMSPEDSSIYLCSVEVRLAGVGNTIYFGEGSWLTVV.

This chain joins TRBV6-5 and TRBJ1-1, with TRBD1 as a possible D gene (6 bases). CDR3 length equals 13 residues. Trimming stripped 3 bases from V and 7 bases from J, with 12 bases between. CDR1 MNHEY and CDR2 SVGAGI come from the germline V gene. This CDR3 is CASSYSDRYEAFF. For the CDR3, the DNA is TGTGCCAGCAGTTATTCCGACAGGTATGAAGCTTTCTTT.

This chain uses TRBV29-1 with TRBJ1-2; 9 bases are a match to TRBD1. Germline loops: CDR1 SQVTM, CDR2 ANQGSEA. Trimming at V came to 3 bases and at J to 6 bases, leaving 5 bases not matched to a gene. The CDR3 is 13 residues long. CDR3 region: CSVEWGQGHGYTF. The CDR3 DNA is TGCAGCGTTGAGTGGGGACAGGGTCATGGCTACACCTTC.

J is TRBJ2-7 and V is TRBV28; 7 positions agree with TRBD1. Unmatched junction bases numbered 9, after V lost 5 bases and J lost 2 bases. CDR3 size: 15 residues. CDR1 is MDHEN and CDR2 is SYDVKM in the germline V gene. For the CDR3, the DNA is TGTGCCAGCAGTACCCCCGGGACAGCTACCTACGAGCAGTACTTC. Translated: CASSTPGTATYEQYF.

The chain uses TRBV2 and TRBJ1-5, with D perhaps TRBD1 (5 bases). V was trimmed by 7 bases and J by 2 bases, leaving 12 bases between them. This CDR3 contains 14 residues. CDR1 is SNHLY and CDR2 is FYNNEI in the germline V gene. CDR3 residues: CASMRGLGNQPQHF. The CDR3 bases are TGTGCCAGCATGCGGGGGTTAGGCAATCAGCCCCAGCATTTT.

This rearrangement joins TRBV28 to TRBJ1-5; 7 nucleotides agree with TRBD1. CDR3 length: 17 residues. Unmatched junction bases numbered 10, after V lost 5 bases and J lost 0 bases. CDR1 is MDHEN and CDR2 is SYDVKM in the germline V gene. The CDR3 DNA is TGTGCCAGCAGTCCCCATACCGGACAGGTTAGCAATCAGCCCCAGCATTTT. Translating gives CASSPHTGQVSNQPQHF.

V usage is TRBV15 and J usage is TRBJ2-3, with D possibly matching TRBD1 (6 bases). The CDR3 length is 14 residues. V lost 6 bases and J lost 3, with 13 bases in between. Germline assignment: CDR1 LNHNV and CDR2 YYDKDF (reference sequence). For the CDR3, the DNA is TGTGCCACCAGACGATCACAGGGTACAGATACGCAGTATTTT. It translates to CATRRSQGTDTQYF.

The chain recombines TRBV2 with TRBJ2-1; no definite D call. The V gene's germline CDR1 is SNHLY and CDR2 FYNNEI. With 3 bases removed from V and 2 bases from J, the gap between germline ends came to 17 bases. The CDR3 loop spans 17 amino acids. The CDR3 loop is CASSDLLSPTAYNEQFF. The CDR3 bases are TGTGCCAGCAGTGACCTCCTTAGTCCAACCGCCTACAATGAGCAGTTCTTC.

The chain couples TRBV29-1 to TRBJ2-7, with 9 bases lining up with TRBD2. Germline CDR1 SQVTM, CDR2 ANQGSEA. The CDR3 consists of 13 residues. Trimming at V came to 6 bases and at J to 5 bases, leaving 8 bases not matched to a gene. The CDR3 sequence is CSVIAGASHEQYF. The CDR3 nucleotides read TGCAGCGTGATAGCGGGAGCGTCCCACGAGCAGTACTTC.

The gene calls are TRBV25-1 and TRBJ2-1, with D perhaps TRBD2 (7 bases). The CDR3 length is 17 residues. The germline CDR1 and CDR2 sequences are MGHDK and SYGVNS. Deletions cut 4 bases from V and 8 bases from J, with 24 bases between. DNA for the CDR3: TGTGCCAGCAGTGCCGCTCTACAGGGAGGGATTTGGTATGAGCAGTTCTTC. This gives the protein CASSAALQGGIWYEQFF.

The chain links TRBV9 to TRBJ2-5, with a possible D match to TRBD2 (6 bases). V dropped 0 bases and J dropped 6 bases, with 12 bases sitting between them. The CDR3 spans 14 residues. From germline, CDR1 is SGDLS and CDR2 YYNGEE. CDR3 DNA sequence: TGTGCCAGCAGCGTAGACGGGGGAGTGAAGACCCAGTACTTC. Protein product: CASSVDGGVKTQYF.

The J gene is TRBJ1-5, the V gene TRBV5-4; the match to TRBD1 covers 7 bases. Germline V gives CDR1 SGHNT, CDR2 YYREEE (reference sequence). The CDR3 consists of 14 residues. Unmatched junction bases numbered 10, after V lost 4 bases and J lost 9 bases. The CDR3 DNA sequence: TGTGCCAGCAGCCCGGAAGGACAGGCCGGGCCCCAGCATTTT. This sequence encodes CASSPEGQAGPQHF.

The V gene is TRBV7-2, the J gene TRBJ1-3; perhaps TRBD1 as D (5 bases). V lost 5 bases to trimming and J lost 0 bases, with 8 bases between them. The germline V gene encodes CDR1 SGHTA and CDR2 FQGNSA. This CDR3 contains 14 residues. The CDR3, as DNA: TGTGCCAGCAGCCCCGACAGCTCTGGAAACACCATATATTTT. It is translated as CASSPDSSGNTIYF.

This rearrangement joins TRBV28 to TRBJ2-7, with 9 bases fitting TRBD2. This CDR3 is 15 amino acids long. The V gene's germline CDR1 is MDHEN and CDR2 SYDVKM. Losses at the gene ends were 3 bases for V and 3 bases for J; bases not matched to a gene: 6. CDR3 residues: CASSFRLAGFYEQYF. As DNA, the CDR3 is TGTGCCAGCAGTTTTCGCCTAGCGGGGTTCTACGAGCAGTACTTC.

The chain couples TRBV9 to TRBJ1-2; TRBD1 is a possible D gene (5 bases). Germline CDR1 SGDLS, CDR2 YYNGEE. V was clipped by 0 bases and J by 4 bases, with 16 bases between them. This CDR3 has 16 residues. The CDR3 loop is CASSVVADTGIYGYTF. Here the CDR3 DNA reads TGTGCCAGCAGCGTAGTAGCCGACACAGGCATCTATGGCTACACCTTC.

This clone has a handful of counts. The CDR3 DNA reads as TGTGCCAGCAGACGGGACAGCTACGAGCAGTACTTC. Its protein is CASRRDSYEQYF. The chain carries TRBV5-6 and TRBJ2-7; 7 bases line up with TRBD1. This CDR3 region has 12 residues. V was clipped by 5 bases and J by 3 bases; unmatched bases: 2. The germline gives CDR1 SGHDT, CDR2 YYEEEE.

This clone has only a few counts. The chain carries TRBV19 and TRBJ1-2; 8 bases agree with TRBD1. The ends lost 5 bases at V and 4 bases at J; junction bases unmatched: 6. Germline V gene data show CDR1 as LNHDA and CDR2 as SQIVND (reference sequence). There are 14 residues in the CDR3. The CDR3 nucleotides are TGTGCCAGTAGTTTGGGACAGGTTGGCTATGGCTACACCTTC. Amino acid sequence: CASSLGQVGYGYTF.

CDR3 amino acids: CASSSQVGGTGDGDTQYF. CDR3 coding DNA: TGCGCCAGCAGCTCGCAAGTCGGCGGGACAGGGGATGGAGATACGCAGTATTTT. The V and J genes are TRBV5-1 and TRBJ2-3, with 10 bases fitting TRBD1. Losses at the gene ends were 3 bases for V and 5 bases for J; bases not matched to a gene: 15. The CDR3 runs 18 residues. Germline V gene data show CDR1 as SGHRS and CDR2 as YFSETQ.

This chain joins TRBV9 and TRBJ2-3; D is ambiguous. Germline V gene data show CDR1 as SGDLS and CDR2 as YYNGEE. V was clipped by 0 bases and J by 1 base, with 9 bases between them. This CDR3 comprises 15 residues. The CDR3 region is CASSVDSFGTDTQYF. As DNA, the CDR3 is TGTGCCAGCAGCGTAGACAGTTTTGGCACAGATACGCAGTATTTT.

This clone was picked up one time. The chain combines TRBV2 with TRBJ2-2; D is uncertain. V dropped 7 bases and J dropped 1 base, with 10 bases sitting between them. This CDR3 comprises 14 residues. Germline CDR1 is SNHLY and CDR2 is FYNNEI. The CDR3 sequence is CASKEWVNTGELFF. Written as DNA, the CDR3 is TGTGCCAGCAAGGAGTGGGTGAACACCGGGGAGCTGTTTTTT.